These 24 T cell receptor beta chains originate from one sample sequenced in a study of blood T cell repertoires in COVID-19. Assay used: immunoSEQ multiplex PCR; TCRdb lists only in-frame clones, some missing. Among 360,000 or so clones, roughly 84% were seen once, and the ten largest hold around 3%. Sequencing input: PBMCs or T cells enriched from blood (not recorded which). These receptors originate from a woman aged 25 to 45 who had recovered from COVID-19.

This chain uses TRBV5-1 with TRBJ2-1; TRBD1 aligns across 9 bases. Germline assignment: CDR1 SGHRS and CDR2 YFSETQ. CDR3 size: 15 residues. J lost 5 bases, V lost 4 bases, and 7 bases had no gene match. In DNA, the CDR3 is TGCGCCAGCAGCGGTCGGACAGGGGTAGACAATGAGCAGTTCTTC. It specifies CASSGRTGVDNEQFF.

V usage is TRBV27 and J usage is TRBJ2-4; 7 bases agree with TRBD2. Germline V gives CDR1 MNHEY, CDR2 SMNVEV (reference sequence). CDR3 length: 15 residues. V lost 9 bases and J lost 7; bases outside the gene matches: 15. The CDR3 sequence is CASRGGSVGGNIQYF. CDR3 in DNA: TGTGCCAGTCGGGGAGGGTCTGTTGGGGGTAACATTCAGTACTTC.

J is TRBJ2-7 and V is TRBV5-4; 10 bases match TRBD1. The CDR3 runs to 14 residues. Germline V gene sequence: CDR1 SGHNT, CDR2 YYREEE (reference sequence). V trimming: 9 bases; J trimming: 3 bases; junction bases outside the gene matches: 9. Here the CDR3 DNA reads TGTGCCACTAGGGACAGGGGAAGTGGCTACGAGCAGTACTTC. Its protein is CATRDRGSGYEQYF.

This chain uses TRBV13 with TRBJ1-3, with D unresolved. Germline values: CDR1 PRHDT, CDR2 FYEKMQ (reference sequence). The V end was cut by 5 bases, the J end by 4 bases, with 27 bases between. The CDR3 spans 19 residues. CDR3 region: CASSQAVRTSSSYGNTIYF. The CDR3, as DNA: TGTGCCAGCAGCCAGGCAGTACGGACTTCGAGTTCTTACGGAAACACCATATATTTT.

The chain uses TRBV5-1 and TRBJ2-7; 8 bases align to TRBD2. The CDR3 has 15 residues. V lost 1 base to trimming and J lost 3 bases; unmatched junction nucleotides: 6. Germline V gene lookup returns CDR1 SGHRS and CDR2 YFSETQ. The chain's CDR3 is CASSLTAGDFYEQYF. The CDR3 nucleotides are TGCGCCAGCAGCTTGACAGCGGGGGACTTCTACGAGCAGTACTTC.

In nucleotides, the CDR3 is TGTGCCAGCGGGGGGACAGGGTTCTCCGGGGAGCTGTTTTTT. Residues: CASGGTGFSGELFF. The V gene is TRBV2, the J gene TRBJ2-2, with 9 bases lining up with TRBD1. V shed 8 bases, J shed 6 bases, and the junction held 7 bases outside the gene matches. The germline V gene encodes CDR1 SNHLY and CDR2 FYNNEI. The CDR3 totals 14 residues. Supplemented by reference TRBV2 and TRBJ2-2, the full variable domain reads EPEVTQTPSHQVTQMGQEVILRCVPISNHLYFYWYRQILGQKVEFLVSFYNNEISEKSEIFDDQFSVERPDGSNFTLKIRSTKLEDSAMYFCASGGTGFSGELFFGEGSRLTVL.

A single count supports this clone. The J gene is TRBJ2-6, the V gene TRBV5-1, with 7 positions matching TRBD2. The CDR3 runs 16 residues. Germline V gives CDR1 SGHRS, CDR2 YFSETQ. Germline trimming cut 4 bases from V and 4 bases from J; bases unmatched to any gene: 8. The CDR3 is CASSLEGREGANVLTF. CDR3 DNA sequence: TGCGCCAGCAGCCTGGAGGGGAGGGAGGGGGCCAACGTCCTGACTTTC.

The V gene is TRBV12-5, the J gene TRBJ1-1, with D unresolved. This CDR3 has 17 residues. Germline CDR1 reads LGHNT; CDR2 reads FRNRAP. The V gene lost 7 bases and the J gene lost 0 bases, with 21 bases spanning the gap. CDR3 nucleotides: TGTGCTAGTGCCTCCCGGAGGGCCGTCGGGATGAACACTGAAGCTTTCTTT. It specifies CASASRRAVGMNTEAFF.

This chain uses TRBV7-9 with TRBJ2-7; TRBD1 matches 9 bases. The CDR3 spans 14 residues. The V gene end was trimmed by 3 bases and the J gene end by 5 bases; junction bases not matched to a gene: 5. In germline, CDR1 is SEHNR, CDR2 FQNEAQ (reference sequence). The DNA for the CDR3 is TGTGCCAGCAGCTTGGGACAGGGAATCAACGAGCAGTACTTC. Translating it yields CASSLGQGINEQYF. The whole variable domain, filled in from reference TRBV7-9 and TRBJ2-7, reads DTGVSQNPRHKITKRGQNVTFRCDPISEHNRLYWYRQTLGQGPEFLTYFQNEAQLEKSRLLSDRFSAERPKGSFSTLEIQRTEQGDSAMYLCASSLGQGINEQYFGPGTRLTVT.

DNA for the CDR3: TGTGCCAGCAGGACTAGCCTGGGAGCCCTTACAGATACGCAGTATTTT. It encodes CASRTSLGALTDTQYF. The chain couples TRBV5-4 to TRBJ2-3; 7 nucleotides align to TRBD2. V was clipped by 5 bases and J by 3 bases; unmatched bases: 12. Per the germline V gene, CDR1 is SGHNT and CDR2 is YYREEE (reference sequence). This CDR3 spans 16 amino acids.

The gene calls are TRBV9 and TRBJ2-5; D is unresolved. Trimming cost V 2 bases and J 2 bases, with 7 bases left between them. This CDR3 is built from 13 residues. The germline CDR1 and CDR2 sequences are SGDLS and YYNGEE. For the CDR3, the DNA is TGTGCCAGCAGCGTTACTACGCAAGAGACCCAGTACTTC. As protein: CASSVTTQETQYF.

This clone was observed a single time. The gene calls are TRBV7-8 and TRBJ1-4; D not certain. This CDR3 spans 15 amino acids. CDR1 and CDR2 (germline): SGHVS, FQNEAQ. Trimming shortened V by 5 bases and J by 8 bases, and 18 bases separated the two germline ends. CDR3 bases: TGTGCCAGCAGCATTCTTGCCGGACTGGGAGAAAAACTGTTTTTT. Translation: CASSILAGLGEKLFF. The full variable domain, with the rest looked up from reference TRBV7-8 and TRBJ1-4, is GAGVSQSPRYKVAKRGQDVALRCDPISGHVSLFWYQQALGQGPEFLTYFQNEAQLDKSGLPSDRFFAERPEGSVSTLKIQRTQQEDSAVYLCASSILAGLGEKLFFGSGTQLSVL.

This clone was found once. In DNA form, the CDR3 reads TGTGCCAGCAGCCAAGATCTTCCAGGGGCGTATAATTCACCCCTCCACTTT. This translates into CASSQDLPGAYNSPLHF. This chain connects TRBV14 to TRBJ1-6; D might be TRBD1 (6 bases). Germline V gene sequence: CDR1 SGHDN, CDR2 FVKESK. This CDR3 comprises 17 residues. Trimming removed 0 bases from V and 4 bases from J, with 13 bases in between.

The chain employs TRBV11-1 and TRBJ1-1; D not resolved. This CDR3 is 15 amino acids long. The germline gives CDR1 SGHAT, CDR2 FQDESV (reference sequence). Trimming shortened V by 1 base and J by 2 bases, and 11 bases separated the two germline ends. The CDR3 here is CASSLVPGTNTEAFF. The CDR3, as DNA: TGTGCCAGCAGCTTAGTCCCAGGTACCAACACTGAAGCTTTCTTT.

The chain couples TRBV6-5 to TRBJ2-3, with D perhaps TRBD2 (6 bases). CDR1 and CDR2 (germline): MNHEY, SVGAGI. Trimming cost V 7 bases and J 5 bases, with 13 bases left between them. This CDR3 comprises 13 residues. The CDR3 DNA reads TGTGCCAGCATGATAGCCGGGGGAGATACGCAGTATTTT. This encodes CASMIAGGDTQYF.

The V gene is TRBV10-3, the J gene TRBJ1-1; 7 bases line up with TRBD1. CDR1 and CDR2 (germline): ENHRY, SYGVKD. The CDR3 spans 15 residues. Unmatched junction bases numbered 7, after V lost 0 bases and J lost 6 bases. The CDR3 DNA follows: TGTGCCATCAGTGAGTCGACAGGGTTCTTTTCTGAAGCTTTCTTT. It codes for CAISESTGFFSEAFF.

This chain links TRBV5-1 with TRBJ1-2; D is undetermined. CDR1 and CDR2 (germline): SGHRS, YFSETQ. CDR3 length: 15 amino acids. V lost 0 bases to trimming and J lost 2 bases, with 11 bases between them. The CDR3 loop reads CASSLERAGNYGYTF. The CDR3 nucleotides read TGCGCCAGCAGCTTGGAGCGGGCTGGGAACTATGGCTACACCTTC.

This chain joins TRBV5-5 and TRBJ2-5; 8 bases line up with TRBD2. The CDR3 covers 15 residues. From germline, CDR1 is SGHKS and CDR2 YYEKEE (reference sequence). Trimming at V came to 1 base and at J to 4 bases, leaving 6 bases not matched to a gene. In nucleotides, the CDR3 is TGTGCCAGCAGCTTGTTTAATAGCGGGGTAGAGACCCAGTACTTC. Translated, it gives CASSLFNSGVETQYF.

This chain links TRBV13 with TRBJ1-1; D is uncertain. This CDR3 has 16 residues. Germline V gene sequence: CDR1 PRHDT, CDR2 FYEKMQ (reference sequence). V lost 2 bases and J 5 bases, leaving 18 bases between the germline ends. Here the CDR3 reads CASSLYSRRAGTEAFF. The DNA of the CDR3 is TGTGCCAGCAGCTTATATTCGCGGCGAGCGGGGACTGAAGCTTTCTTT.

The J gene is TRBJ1-2, the V gene TRBV28, with D possibly being TRBD1 (6 bases). Trimming shortened V by 8 bases and J by 5 bases, and 18 bases separated the two germline ends. From germline, CDR1 is MDHEN and CDR2 SYDVKM. The CDR3 consists of 14 residues. The CDR3 DNA follows: TGTGCCAGCGGGTGGGGACAAAAGAGTTATGGCTACACCTTC. Translating it yields CASGWGQKSYGYTF.

The rearrangement uses TRBV5-4 and TRBJ2-1; 13 bases are shared with TRBD2. CDR3 size: 15 residues. The germline CDR1 and CDR2 sequences are SGHNT and YYREEE (reference sequence). Germline trimming cut 4 bases from V and 7 bases from J; bases unmatched to any gene: 5. CDR3 sequence reads: CASSRTSGSKNEQFF. The CDR3 nucleotides are TGTGCCAGCAGCCGGACTAGCGGGAGTAAGAATGAGCAGTTCTTC.

The rearrangement uses TRBV6-5 and TRBJ1-1; 11 bases line up with TRBD1. This CDR3 comprises 14 residues. V lost 7 bases and J lost 7; bases outside the gene matches: 8. The germline V gene encodes CDR1 MNHEY and CDR2 SVGAGI. The CDR3 region is CASTGTGGSYEAFF. The CDR3 nucleotides read TGTGCCAGCACCGGGACAGGGGGAAGCTATGAAGCTTTCTTT.

This rearrangement joins TRBV10-2 to TRBJ2-7, with D perhaps TRBD1 (6 bases). This CDR3 comprises 12 residues. Germline lookup yields CDR1 WSHSY and CDR2 SAAADI. V gave up 9 bases and J gave up 1 base, with 10 bases separating them. The CDR3 here is CASGGQSYEQYF. In DNA, the CDR3 is TGCGCCAGTGGTGGACAGTCCTACGAGCAGTACTTC.

The chain recombines TRBV6-4 with TRBJ2-2; 8 bases map to TRBD2. J gave up 5 bases and V 2 bases, and 10 bases lay outside the gene matches. CDR1 and CDR2 from the germline V gene are MRHNA and SNTAGT. The CDR3 length is 17 residues. The CDR3 nucleotides are TGTGCCAGCAGTGACCCTCTAGCGGGTGAAGGGACCGGGGAGCTGTTTTTT. Translation: CASSDPLAGEGTGELFF.